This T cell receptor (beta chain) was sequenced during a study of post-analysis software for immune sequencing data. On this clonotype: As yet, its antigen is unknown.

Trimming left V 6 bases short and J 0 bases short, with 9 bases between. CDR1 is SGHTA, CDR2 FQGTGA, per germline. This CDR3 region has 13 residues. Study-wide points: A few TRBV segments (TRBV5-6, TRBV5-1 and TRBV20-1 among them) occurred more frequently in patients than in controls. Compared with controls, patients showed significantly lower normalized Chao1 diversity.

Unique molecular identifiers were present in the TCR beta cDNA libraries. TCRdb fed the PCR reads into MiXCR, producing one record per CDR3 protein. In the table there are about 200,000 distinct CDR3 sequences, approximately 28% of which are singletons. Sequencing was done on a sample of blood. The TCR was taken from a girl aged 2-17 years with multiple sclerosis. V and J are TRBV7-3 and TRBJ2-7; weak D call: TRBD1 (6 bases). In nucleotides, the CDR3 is TGTGCCAGCAGTAAGGACAGCTCCTACGAGCAGTACTTC. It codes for CASSKDSSYEQYF.